These T cell receptor beta chains were read from a single sample in a study of T cell responses to AZD1222 COVID-19 vaccine. Generated by immunoSEQ multiplex PCR, the TCRdb table keeps only in-frame clones and is missing some. The top ten hold about 2.5% of the sample, which has around 87,000 clones, more than 80% seen once. The sequences come from peripheral blood, collected 28 days after the second AZD1222 dose. Every receptor here comes from an adult who received the AZD1222 COVID-19 vaccine. The CDR3 runs from the conserved cysteine through the conserved F or W.

v_gene: TRBV29-1
j_gene: TRBJ1-1
CDR3aa: CSLGQNTEAFF

v_gene: TRBV11-2
j_gene: TRBJ2-7
CDR3aa: CASSLGRESEQYF

v_gene: TRBV12-3/TRBV12-4
j_gene: TRBJ2-1
CDR3aa: CASSLRSYNEQFF

v_gene: TRBV4-1
j_gene: TRBJ1-6
CDR3aa: CASSQDGDTDNSPLHF

v_gene: TRBV7-6
j_gene: TRBJ1-3
CDR3aa: CASSLGPNSGNTIYF

v_gene: TRBV2
j_gene: TRBJ1-1
CDR3aa: CASRWENTEAFF

v_gene: TRBV11-3
j_gene: TRBJ2-2
CDR3aa: CASSSGPSTGELFF

v_gene: TRBV2
j_gene: TRBJ1-5
CDR3aa: CASSEALGGPFRPQHF

v_gene: TRBV2
j_gene: TRBJ1-6
CDR3aa: CASSESRGMENSPLHF

v_gene: TRBV11-2
j_gene: TRBJ1-1
CDR3aa: CASSLVSTEAFF

v_gene: TRBV18
j_gene: TRBJ1-3
CDR3aa: CASSPIISVGAGNTIYF

v_gene: TRBV6-5
j_gene: TRBJ1-2
CDR3aa: CASRQYGLYGYTF

v_gene: TRBV6-6
j_gene: TRBJ2-1
CDR3aa: CASSSGTGDEQFF

v_gene: TRBV5-1
j_gene: TRBJ2-3
CDR3aa: CASRQGRDTDTQYF

v_gene: TRBV7-9
j_gene: TRBJ2-4
CDR3aa: CASSSLGRTSGDIQYF

v_gene: TRBV11-2
j_gene: TRBJ2-1
CDR3aa: CASSLEQNLENEQFF

v_gene: TRBV6-2/TRBV6-3
j_gene: TRBJ2-2
CDR3aa: CASSWSGNTGELFF

v_gene: TRBV5-1
j_gene: TRBJ2-5
CDR3aa: CASSLAAREETQYF

v_gene: TRBV10-3
j_gene: TRBJ1-2
CDR3aa: CAISGGQGRYGYTF

v_gene: TRBV19
j_gene: TRBJ2-7
CDR3aa: CASSIRDTSLEQYF

v_gene: TRBV10-3
j_gene: TRBJ1-2
CDR3aa: CAISESQGQGFGYTF

v_gene: TRBV30
j_gene: TRBJ1-4
CDR3aa: CAWSQGNEKLFF

v_gene: TRBV10-3
j_gene: TRBJ1-2
CDR3aa: CAITPQEGGYGYTF

v_gene: TRBV6-6
j_gene: TRBJ1-2
CDR3aa: CASSYKAGQDGYTF

v_gene: TRBV29-1
j_gene: TRBJ1-1
CDR3aa: CSVALGREDTEAFF

v_gene: TRBV7-2
j_gene: TRBJ2-7
CDR3aa: CASSPTTYEQYF

v_gene: TRBV20-1
j_gene: TRBJ2-5
CDR3aa: CSASFTRQGILETQYF

v_gene: TRBV2
j_gene: TRBJ1-5
CDR3aa: CASGEQGGQPQHF

v_gene: TRBV7-9
j_gene: TRBJ2-5
CDR3aa: CASRKLAGGRAYF

v_gene: TRBV15
j_gene: TRBJ2-3
CDR3aa: CATSTGTSGRSTDTQYF

v_gene: TRBV11-2
j_gene: TRBJ1-1
CDR3aa: CASSLMGPNTEAFF

v_gene: TRBV5-1
j_gene: TRBJ1-1
CDR3aa: CASSLAGQNTEAFF

v_gene: TRBV6-5
j_gene: TRBJ1-1
CDR3aa: CASVAGTEAFF

v_gene: TRBV5-1
j_gene: TRBJ1-2
CDR3aa: CASSLADGNYGYTF

v_gene: TRBV21-1
j_gene: TRBJ2-1
CDR3aa: CAIRQGYEQFF

v_gene: TRBV25-1
j_gene: TRBJ1-2
CDR3aa: CASSDTEGVDYGYTF

v_gene: TRBV27
j_gene: TRBJ1-1
CDR3aa: CASSPQGAYTEAFF

v_gene: TRBV19
j_gene: TRBJ1-6
CDR3aa: CASSIQTNLSPLHF

v_gene: TRBV5-1
j_gene: TRBJ2-7
CDR3aa: CASSYDSSLGEQYF

v_gene: TRBV4-3
j_gene: TRBJ2-2
CDR3aa: CASSLGQGANTGELFF

v_gene: TRBV28
j_gene: TRBJ2-7
CDR3aa: CASSSTTGQAYEQYF

v_gene: TRBV3-1/TRBV3-2
j_gene: TRBJ2-5
CDR3aa: CASSHIHPEWGWTQYF

v_gene: TRBV5-1
j_gene: TRBJ2-7
CDR3aa: CASSLEVAGEYEQYF

v_gene: TRBV27
j_gene: TRBJ2-1
CDR3aa: CASSFKGLAVHNEQFF

v_gene: TRBV9
j_gene: TRBJ2-3
CDR3aa: CASSALLTDTQYF

v_gene: TRBV11-2
j_gene: TRBJ2-7
CDR3aa: CASSLPDSGDYEQYF

v_gene: TRBV19
j_gene: TRBJ2-7
CDR3aa: CASSIVTGGTVREQYF

v_gene: TRBV7-3
j_gene: TRBJ2-1
CDR3aa: CASSPGTGMSNEQFF

v_gene: TRBV7-9
j_gene: TRBJ2-7
CDR3aa: CASSSPTRTAATYEQYF

v_gene: TRBV3-1/TRBV3-2
j_gene: TRBJ2-5
CDR3aa: CASSQDTAGETQYF

v_gene: TRBV2
j_gene: TRBJ1-2
CDR3aa: CASSGDSISGYTF

v_gene: TRBV6-6
j_gene: TRBJ2-5
CDR3aa: CASSYVIRGETQYF

v_gene: TRBV2
j_gene: TRBJ1-2
CDR3aa: CASSDAGKNYGYTF

v_gene: TRBV11-2
j_gene: TRBJ2-7
CDR3aa: CASSTRTSGGASHEQYF